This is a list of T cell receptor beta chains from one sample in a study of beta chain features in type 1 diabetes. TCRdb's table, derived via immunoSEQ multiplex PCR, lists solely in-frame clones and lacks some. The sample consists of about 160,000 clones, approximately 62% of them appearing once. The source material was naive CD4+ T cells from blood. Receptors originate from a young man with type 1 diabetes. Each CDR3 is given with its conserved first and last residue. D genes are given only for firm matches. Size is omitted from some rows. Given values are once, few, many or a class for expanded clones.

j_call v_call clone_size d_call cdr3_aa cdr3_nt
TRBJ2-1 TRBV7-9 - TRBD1 CASSFRTGYLEQFF TGTGCCAGCAGCTTCCGGACAGGGTATCTTGAGCAGTTCTTC
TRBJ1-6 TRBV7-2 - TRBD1 CASSPFRGGGVKSPLHF TGTGCCAGCAGCCCCTTCCGGGGAGGGGGCGTCAAATCACCCCTCCACTTT
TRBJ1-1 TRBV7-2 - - CASSLGPAAANTEAFF TGTGCCAGCAGCTTAGGGCCGGCGGCGGCGAACACTGAAGCTTTCTTT
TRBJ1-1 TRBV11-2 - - CASRSGAEAFF TGTGCCAGCAGGTCAGGGGCTGAAGCTTTCTTT
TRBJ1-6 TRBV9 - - CASSSGAKNNSPLHF TGTGCCAGCAGCTCCGGGGCCAAAAATAATTCACCCCTCCACTTT
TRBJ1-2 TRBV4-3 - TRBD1 CASSPNPGQGVYTF TGCGCCAGCAGCCCCAATCCGGGACAGGGAGTCTACACCTTC
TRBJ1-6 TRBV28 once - CASSPPQGNNSPLHF TGTGCCAGCAGCCCTCCGCAGGGTAATAATTCACCCCTCCACTTT
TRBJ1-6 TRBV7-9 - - CASSPGGADNSPLHF TGTGCCAGCAGCCCCGGGGGAGCGGATAATTCACCCCTCCACTTT
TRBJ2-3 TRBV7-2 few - CASSLDRGQDTQYF TGTGCCAGCAGCTTAGATAGGGGACAAGATACGCAGTATTTT
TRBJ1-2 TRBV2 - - CASSRDTYGYTF TGTGCCAGCAGCCGAGACACCTATGGCTACACCTTC
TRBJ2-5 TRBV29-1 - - CSTGPTAQETQYF TGCAGCACGGGTCCGACAGCCCAAGAGACCCAGTACTTC